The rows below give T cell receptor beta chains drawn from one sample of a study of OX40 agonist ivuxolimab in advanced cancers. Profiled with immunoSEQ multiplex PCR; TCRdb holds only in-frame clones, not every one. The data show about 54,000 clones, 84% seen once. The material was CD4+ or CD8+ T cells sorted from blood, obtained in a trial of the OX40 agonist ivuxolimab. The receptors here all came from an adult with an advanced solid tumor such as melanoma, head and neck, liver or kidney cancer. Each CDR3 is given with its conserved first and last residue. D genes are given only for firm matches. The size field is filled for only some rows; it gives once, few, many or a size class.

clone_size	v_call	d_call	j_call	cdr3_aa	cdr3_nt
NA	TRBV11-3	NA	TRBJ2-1	CASSVGTSYYYNEQFF	TGTGCCAGCAGCGTCGGGACATCTTACTATTACAATGAGCAGTTCTTC
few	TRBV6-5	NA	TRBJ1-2	CASSYSRGYGYTF	TGTGCCAGCAGTTACTCGAGGGGCTATGGCTACACCTTC
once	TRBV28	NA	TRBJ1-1	CASSSPGKAFF	TGTGCCAGCAGTTCCCCGGGGAAAGCTTTCTTT
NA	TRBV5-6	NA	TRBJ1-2	CASSRNDISAFSNYGYTF	TGTGCCAGCAGCCGGAATGACATCTCTGCTTTCTCTAACTATGGCTACACCTTC
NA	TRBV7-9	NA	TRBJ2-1	CASSHGVLQFSYNEQFF	TGTGCCAGCAGCCACGGGGTCCTTCAATTTTCCTACAATGAGCAGTTCTTC
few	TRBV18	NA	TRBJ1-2	CASSPGGANYGYTF	TGTGCCAGCTCACCCGGCGGGGCCAACTATGGCTACACCTTC
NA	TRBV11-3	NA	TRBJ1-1	CASSREENTEAFF	TGTGCCAGCAGCAGAGAGGAGAACACTGAAGCTTTCTTT
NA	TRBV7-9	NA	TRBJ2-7	CASSPKGPYEQYF	TGTGCCAGCAGCCCAAAGGGGCCATACGAGCAGTACTTC
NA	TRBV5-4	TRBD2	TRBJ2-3	CASSLAGGTTDTQYF	TGTGCCAGCAGCTTAGCGGGAGGAACGACAGATACGCAGTATTTT
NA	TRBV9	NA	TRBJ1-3	CASSVVGGYSGNTIYF	TGTGCCAGCAGCGTAGTGGGCGGCTACTCTGGAAACACCATATATTTT
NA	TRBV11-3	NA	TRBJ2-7	CASSLDLNSEQYF	TGTGCCAGCAGCTTAGATCTTAACTCCGAGCAGTACTTC